The present entry profiles one TCR beta chain with its context. Antigen: not known. Measured with immunoSEQ multiplex PCR; TCRdb has only the in-frame clones, and not every one. There are around 12,000 clones in the sample; 60% to 80% occur only once, and roughly 9.7% lies in the top ten. The record originates from a study of CD4+ T cells in melanoma. Study-level findings and limits: A reported correlation linked neoantigen-specific CD4+ T cells to CD8+, macrophage and B cell function.

Sequencing was done on a sample of cells from a culture (not recorded whether cultured in vitro). The sequence derives from a human donor with melanoma.

The CDR3 bases are TGTGCCAGTAGTTTCGGCGTCGCAGACTATGGCTACACCTTC. This gives the protein CASSFGVADYGYTF. The V gene is TRBV19, the J gene TRBJ1-2, with D hard to call. With 5 bases removed from V and 3 bases from J, the gap between germline ends came to 13 bases. Germline V gives CDR1 LNHDA, CDR2 SQIVND (reference sequence). The CDR3 spans 14 residues.